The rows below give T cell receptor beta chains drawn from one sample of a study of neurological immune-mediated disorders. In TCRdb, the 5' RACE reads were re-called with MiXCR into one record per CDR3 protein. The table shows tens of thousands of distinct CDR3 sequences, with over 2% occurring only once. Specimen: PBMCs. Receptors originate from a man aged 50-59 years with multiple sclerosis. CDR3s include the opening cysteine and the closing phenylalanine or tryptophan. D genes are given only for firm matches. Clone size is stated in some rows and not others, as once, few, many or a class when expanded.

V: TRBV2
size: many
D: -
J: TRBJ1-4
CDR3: CASSADRWEKLFF
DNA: TGTGCCAGCAGTGCGGACCGATGGGAAAAACTGTTTTTT

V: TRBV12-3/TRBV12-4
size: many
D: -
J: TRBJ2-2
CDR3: CASSFRMQENTGELFF
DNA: TGTGCCAGCAGTTTTAGAATGCAGGAGAACACCGGGGAGCTGTTTTTT

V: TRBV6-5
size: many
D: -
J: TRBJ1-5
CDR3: CASSADRYSNQPQHF
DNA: TGTGCCAGCAGTGCCGACAGGTATAGCAATCAGCCCCAGCATTTT

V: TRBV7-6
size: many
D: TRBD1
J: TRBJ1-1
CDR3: CASSPYPGQGAIVIF
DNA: TGTGCCAGCAGCCCCTACCCCGGACAGGGGGCAATAGTTATCTTT

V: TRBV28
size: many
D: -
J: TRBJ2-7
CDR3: CASRKHGQPSSYEQYF
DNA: TGTGCCAGCAGGAAACACGGACAGCCCAGCTCCTACGAGCAGTACTTC

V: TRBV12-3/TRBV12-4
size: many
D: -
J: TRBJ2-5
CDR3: CASSLIFRGTETQYF
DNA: TGTGCCAGCAGTTTAATTTTCCGGGGGACGGAGACCCAGTACTTC

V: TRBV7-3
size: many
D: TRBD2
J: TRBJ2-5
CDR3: CASSVGLAGRETQYF
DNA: TGTGCCAGCAGCGTAGGACTAGCGGGGAGGGAGACCCAGTACTTC

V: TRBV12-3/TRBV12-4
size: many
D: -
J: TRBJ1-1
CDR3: CASSFQNTEAFF
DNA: TGTGCCAGCAGTTTTCAGAACACTGAAGCTTTCTTT

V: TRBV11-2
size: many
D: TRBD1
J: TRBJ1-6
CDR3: CASKAGQGPRGGSPLHF
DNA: TGTGCCAGCAAGGCTGGACAGGGGCCACGAGGAGGTTCACCCCTCCACTTT

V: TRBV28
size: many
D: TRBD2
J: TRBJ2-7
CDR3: CASSLGTTPYEQYF
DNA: TGTGCCAGCAGCCTGGGGACTACCCCCTACGAGCAGTACTTC

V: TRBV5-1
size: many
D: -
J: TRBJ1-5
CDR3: CASKEGDNQPQNF
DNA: TGCGCCAGCAAGGAGGGGGACAATCAGCCCCAGAATTTT

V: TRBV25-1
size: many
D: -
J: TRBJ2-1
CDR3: CATGTNEQFF
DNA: TGTGCCACCGGGACAAATGAGCAGTTCTTC

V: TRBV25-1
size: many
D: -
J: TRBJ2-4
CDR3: CASSEYRRGAKNIQYF
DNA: TGTGCCAGCAGTGAATATCGGAGAGGGGCCAAAAACATTCAGTACTTC

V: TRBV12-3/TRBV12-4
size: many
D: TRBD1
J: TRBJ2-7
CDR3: CASSRGGLMRYEQYF
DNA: TGTGCCAGCAGTCGAGGGGGCCTCATGCGATACGAGCAGTACTTC

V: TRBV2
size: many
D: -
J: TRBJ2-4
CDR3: CATRPGSSKNIQYF
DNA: TGTGCCACCCGACCAGGGTCTTCCAAAAACATTCAGTACTTC

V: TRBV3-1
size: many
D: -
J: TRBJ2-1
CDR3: CASSQVGGRPYNEQFF
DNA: TGTGCCAGCAGCCAAGTGGGGGGAAGGCCCTACAATGAGCAGTTCTTC

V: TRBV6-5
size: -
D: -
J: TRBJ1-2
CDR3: CSSRSPSGAGYTF
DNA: TGTTCCAGCAGAAGCCCCTCAGGGGCGGGCTACACCTTC

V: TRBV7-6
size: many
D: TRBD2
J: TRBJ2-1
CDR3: CASSLAESGGGNNEQFF
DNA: TGTGCCAGCAGCTTAGCCGAGAGCGGGGGGGGTAACAATGAGCAGTTCTTC

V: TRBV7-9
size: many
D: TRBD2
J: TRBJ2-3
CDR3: CASSLELAGRGDTQYF
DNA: TGTGCCAGCAGCTTAGAACTAGCGGGGAGGGGAGATACGCAGTATTTT

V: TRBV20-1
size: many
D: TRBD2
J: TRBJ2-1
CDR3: CSARDASGVSSYNEQFF
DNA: TGCAGTGCTAGAGATGCTAGCGGGGTGAGCTCCTACAATGAGCAGTTCTTC

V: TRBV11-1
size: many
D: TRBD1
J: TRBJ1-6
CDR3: CASSFPQGPLNF
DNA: TGTGCCAGCAGCTTCCCACAGGGGCCCCTCAACTTT

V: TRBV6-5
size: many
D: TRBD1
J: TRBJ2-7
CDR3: CASRRGSTAGEQYF
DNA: TGTGCCAGCCGCAGGGGGTCGACTGCGGGCGAGCAGTACTTC

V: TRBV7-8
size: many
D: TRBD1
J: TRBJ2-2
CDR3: CAISPQGAVGELFF
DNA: TGTGCCATCAGCCCACAGGGGGCTGTCGGGGAGCTGTTTTTT

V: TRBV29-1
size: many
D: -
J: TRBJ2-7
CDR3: CSVEEDSSSYEQYF
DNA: TGCAGCGTTGAGGAAGACAGCTCCTCCTACGAGCAGTACTTC

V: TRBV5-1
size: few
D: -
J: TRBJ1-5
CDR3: CASSLGHNQPQHF
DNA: TGCGCCAGCAGCTTGGGGCACAATCAGCCCCAGCATTTT

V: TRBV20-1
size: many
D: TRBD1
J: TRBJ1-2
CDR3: CSAWTGDVGYTF
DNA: TGCAGTGCCTGGACAGGGGACGTTGGCTACACCTTC

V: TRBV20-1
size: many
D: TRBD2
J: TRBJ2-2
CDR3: CSAPRTSGGTGELFF
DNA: TGCAGTGCCCCGAGGACTAGCGGGGGCACCGGGGAGCTGTTTTTT

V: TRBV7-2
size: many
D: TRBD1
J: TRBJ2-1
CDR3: CASSLVLRTGGNEQFF
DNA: TGTGCCAGCAGCTTAGTCTTGAGGACAGGGGGTAATGAGCAGTTCTTC

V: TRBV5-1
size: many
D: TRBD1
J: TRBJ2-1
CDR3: CASSLAGQGFNEQFF
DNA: TGCGCCAGCAGCTTGGCGGGACAGGGGTTCAATGAGCAGTTCTTC

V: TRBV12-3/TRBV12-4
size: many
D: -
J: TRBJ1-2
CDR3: CASRDHSNYGYTF
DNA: TGTGCCAGCAGGGACCATAGCAACTATGGCTACACCTTC

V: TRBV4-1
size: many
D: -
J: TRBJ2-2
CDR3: CASSRDRDHRSGELFF
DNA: TGCGCCAGCAGCCGGGACCGGGACCATAGGTCCGGGGAGCTGTTTTTT

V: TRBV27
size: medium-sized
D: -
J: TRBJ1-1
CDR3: CASSFTGSEAFF
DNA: TGTGCCAGCAGTTTTACAGGGAGTGAAGCTTTCTTT

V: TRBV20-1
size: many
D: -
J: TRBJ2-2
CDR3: CSAWTDYTGELFF
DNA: TGCAGTGCCTGGACGGATTACACCGGGGAGCTGTTTTTT

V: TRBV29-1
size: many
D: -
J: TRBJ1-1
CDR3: CSVEIRPGDANTEAFF
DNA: TGCAGCGTTGAAATCCGGCCAGGGGATGCGAACACTGAAGCTTTCTTT

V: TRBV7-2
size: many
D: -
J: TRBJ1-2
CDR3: CASSLVSGGRGYGYTF
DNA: TGTGCCAGCAGCTTAGTTTCCGGGGGCCGTGGCTATGGCTACACCTTC

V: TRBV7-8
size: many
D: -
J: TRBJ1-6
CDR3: CASSLAVQGNSPLHF
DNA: TGTGCCAGCAGCTTAGCGGTTCAGGGTAATTCACCCCTCCACTTT

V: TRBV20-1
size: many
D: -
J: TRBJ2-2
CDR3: CSARVTQGGGELFF
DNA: TGCAGTGCTAGAGTCACGCAAGGGGGCGGGGAGCTGTTTTTT

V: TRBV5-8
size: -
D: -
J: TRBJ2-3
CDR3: CASSLMAESTDTQYF
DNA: TGTGCCAGCAGCTTGATGGCAGAGAGCACAGATACGCAGTATTTT

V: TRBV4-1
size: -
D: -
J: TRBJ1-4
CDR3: CASSLSAQINEKLFF
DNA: TGCGCCAGCAGCCTTTCGGCTCAGATTAATGAAAAACTGTTTTTT

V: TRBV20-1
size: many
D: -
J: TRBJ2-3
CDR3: CSARNRGVDVVTDTQYF
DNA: TGCAGTGCTAGAAATCGAGGGGTTGACGTGGTCACAGATACGCAGTATTTT

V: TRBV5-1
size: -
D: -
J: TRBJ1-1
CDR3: CASSLERETEAFF
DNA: TGCGCCAGCAGCTTGGAGAGGGAAACTGAAGCTTTCTTT

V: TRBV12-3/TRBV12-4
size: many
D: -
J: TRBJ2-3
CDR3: CASGPGQDTQYF
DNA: TGTGCCAGCGGCCCAGGTCAAGATACGCAGTATTTT

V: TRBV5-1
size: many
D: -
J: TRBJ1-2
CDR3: CASSFVRGVGYTF
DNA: TGCGCCAGCAGCTTCGTTCGGGGGGTCGGCTACACCTTC

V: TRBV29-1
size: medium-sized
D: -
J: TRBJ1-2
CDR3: CSATGWVYGYTF
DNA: TGCAGCGCCACAGGGTGGGTCTATGGCTACACCTTC

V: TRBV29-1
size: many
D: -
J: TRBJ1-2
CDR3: CSVEGDGEANYGYTF
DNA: TGCAGCGTTGAGGGAGACGGGGAAGCTAACTATGGCTACACCTTC

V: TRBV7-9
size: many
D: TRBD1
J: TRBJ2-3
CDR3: CASSLGQGSTDTQYF
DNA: TGTGCCAGCAGCCTCGGACAGGGTAGCACAGATACGCAGTATTTT

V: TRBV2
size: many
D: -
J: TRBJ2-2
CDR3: CASSVGTYAGELFF
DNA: TGTGCCAGCAGTGTGGGGACCTACGCCGGGGAGCTGTTTTTT

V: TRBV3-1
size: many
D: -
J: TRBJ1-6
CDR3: CASSQDIGTNSPLHF
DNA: TGTGCCAGCAGCCAAGATATAGGGACTAATTCACCCCTCCACTTT

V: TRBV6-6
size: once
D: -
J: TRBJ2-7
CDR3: CARSYLGLYEQYF
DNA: TGTGCCAGAAGTTATCTGGGTCTCTACGAGCAGTACTTC

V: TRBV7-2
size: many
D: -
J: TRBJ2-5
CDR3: CASRQNGASETQYF
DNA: TGTGCCAGCAGGCAAAATGGAGCATCTGAGACCCAGTACTTC

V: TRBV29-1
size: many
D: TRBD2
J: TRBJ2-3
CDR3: CSTSGPSSTDTQYF
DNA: TGCAGCACTAGCGGCCCTTCTAGCACAGATACGCAGTATTTT

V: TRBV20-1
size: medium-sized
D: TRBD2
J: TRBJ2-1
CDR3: CSASGTSGAVGSYNEQFF
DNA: TGCAGTGCTAGCGGGACTAGCGGGGCCGTCGGCTCCTACAATGAGCAGTTCTTC